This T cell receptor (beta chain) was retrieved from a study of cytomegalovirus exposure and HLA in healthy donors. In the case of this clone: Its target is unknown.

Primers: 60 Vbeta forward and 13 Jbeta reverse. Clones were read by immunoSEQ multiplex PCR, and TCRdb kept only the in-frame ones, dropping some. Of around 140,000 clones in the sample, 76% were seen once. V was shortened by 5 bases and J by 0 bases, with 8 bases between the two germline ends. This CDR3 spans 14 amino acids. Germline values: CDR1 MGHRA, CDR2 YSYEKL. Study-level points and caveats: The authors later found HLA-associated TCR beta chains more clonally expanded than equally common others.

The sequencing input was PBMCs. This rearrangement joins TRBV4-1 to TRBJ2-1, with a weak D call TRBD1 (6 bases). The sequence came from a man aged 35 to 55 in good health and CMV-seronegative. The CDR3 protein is CASSTGSSYNEQFF. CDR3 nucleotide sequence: TGCGCCAGCAGCACAGGGAGCTCCTACAATGAGCAGTTCTTC.